The clone carrying this TCR beta chain was seen at least ten times. Its antigen is undetermined. What was amplified from RNA transcripts were TCR beta CDR3 regions. HTBI primers drove first-round RT-PCR of the TCR CDR3. MiXCR, applied by TCRdb to the multiplex PCR reads, yields one record per CDR3 protein. Seen here are about 400,000 distinct CDR3 sequences, around 13% observed once, and the top ten hold roughly 21%. Ophthalmopathy cases met thresholds of Clinical Activity Score at least 3, NOSPECS grade at least 4 and duration under 3 months. This record belongs to a study of T cells in Graves' hyperthyroidism and ophthalmopathy. About the research overall: Any treatment followed the collection of peripheral blood at initial diagnosis. Study results and caveats: Ophthalmopathy was distinguished from stable hyperthyroidism by 13 V-J signatures.

Germline-derived CDR1 and CDR2 are SGHAT and FQNNGV. V was shortened by 5 bases and J by 3 bases, with 22 bases between the two germline ends. This CDR3 is built from 17 residues. V is TRBV11-2 and J is TRBJ1-1; tentative D call: TRBD1 (6 bases). Sequenced sample: blood. The TCR was taken from a woman aged 25 to 39 with Graves' ophthalmopathy. In DNA form, the CDR3 reads TGTGCCAGCAGCCGAAGGAACAGGGCGACTATGGACACTGAAGCTTTCTTT. Translated: CASSRRNRATMDTEAFF.